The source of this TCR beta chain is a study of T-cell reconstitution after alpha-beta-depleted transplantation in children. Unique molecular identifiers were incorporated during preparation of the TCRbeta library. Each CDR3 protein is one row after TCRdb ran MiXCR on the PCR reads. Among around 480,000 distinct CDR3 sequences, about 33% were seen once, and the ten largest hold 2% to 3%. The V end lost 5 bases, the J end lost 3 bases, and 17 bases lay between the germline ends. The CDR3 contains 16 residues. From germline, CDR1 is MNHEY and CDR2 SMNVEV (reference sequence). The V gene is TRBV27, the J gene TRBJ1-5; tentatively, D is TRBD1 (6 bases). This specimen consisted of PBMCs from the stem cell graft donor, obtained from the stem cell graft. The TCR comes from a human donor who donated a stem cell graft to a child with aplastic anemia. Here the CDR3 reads CASSPEQGPSNQPQHF. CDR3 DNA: TGTGCCAGCAGTCCCGAACAGGGCCCCTCCAATCAGCCCCAGCATTTT.